This record covers a single T cell receptor beta chain. The target antigen is unknown. Some clones are missing from TCRdb's copy, which holds only in-frame ones; the method was immunoSEQ multiplex PCR. The sample includes about 180,000 clones, approximately 92% seen only once; the top ten take under 1.1%. The V segment lost 6 bases and the J segment 3 bases; nucleotides outside the gene matches: 6. This CDR3 is 15 amino acids long. The germline gives CDR1 MNHEY, CDR2 SVGAGI. The data were taken from a study of T cell responses to AZD1222 COVID-19 vaccine. Study-wide findings and caveats: Regions 160-218 and 743-854 held dominance among vaccine-associated CD4 TCRs, which spanned spike. After the peak T cell response, and only then, were repertoires sampled. Donor demographics were predominantly white British with a female majority; clonal diversity may be underestimated.

The TCR was taken from an adult who received the MenACWY meningococcal vaccine as a control. This rearrangement joins TRBV6-5 to TRBJ2-3, with TRBD2 matching over 10 bases. Sequenced material: peripheral blood, taken 28 days after the second dose of the MenACWY control vaccine. CDR3 residues: CASREPGLATDTQYF. The CDR3 DNA follows: TGTGCCAGCAGAGAGCCGGGACTAGCGACAGATACGCAGTATTTT.